The 10 T cell receptor beta chains reported below all come from one sample, sequenced in a study of human T cells and chemical hapten exposure. Each CDR3 protein gets one entry after TCRdb re-called the RACE reads with MiXCR. The top ten hold roughly 5% of the sample, which has about 68,000 distinct CDR3 sequences, 9.5% to 12% seen once. Stated time point: pre-sensitization, week 0. Treatment indicated: therapeutic diphenylcyclopropenone sensitization with weekly scalp DPC. The sample here was whole blood, taken in connection with sensitization to the hapten diphenylcyclopropenone (DPC). These receptors were obtained from a woman between 50 and 59 years old with alopecia areata. Some clones in this sample may be carry-over from other donors' samples.

This clonotype showed up just a few times. This chain joins TRBV10-1 and TRBJ1-1; a weak D match, TRBD1 (5 bases). V was cut by 6 bases and J by 5 bases, with 13 bases left in between. CDR1 is WNHNN and CDR2 is SYGVQD in the germline V gene (reference sequence). This CDR3 has 13 residues. As DNA, the CDR3 is TGCGCCAGCAGCTCGGACACTTCTACTGAAGCTTTCTTT. Its translation: CASSSDTSTEAFF.

This clonotype was found many times. The rearrangement joins TRBV3-1 to TRBJ2-1; a possible D gene is TRBD1 (7 bases). The CDR3 has 15 residues. V was trimmed by 1 base and J by 3 bases, leaving 10 bases between them. Germline V lookup: CDR1 LGHDT, CDR2 YNNKEL (reference sequence). DNA of the CDR3: TGTGCCAGCAGCCAAGGCGGGGACAGCTACAATGAGCAGTTCTTC. Encoded protein: CASSQGGDSYNEQFF.

The sample holds many counts of this clonotype. The genes are TRBV27 and TRBJ2-7; possibly TRBD2 for D (6 bases). V was cut by 3 bases and J by 2 bases, with 23 bases left in between. Germline V lookup: CDR1 MNHEY, CDR2 SMNVEV (reference sequence). The CDR3 totals 18 residues. CDR3 region: CASSFRGLDMSIPYEQYF. Here the CDR3 DNA reads TGTGCCAGCAGTTTCCGGGGGTTGGACATGTCCATCCCCTACGAGCAGTACTTC.

This clonotype was seen repeatedly, ten times or more. The rearrangement joins TRBV4-1 to TRBJ2-1, with D maybe TRBD1 (5 bases). The CDR3 runs to 15 residues. Germline V gene sequence: CDR1 MGHRA, CDR2 YSYEKL. Trimming shortened V by 4 bases and J by 4 bases, and 14 bases separated the two germline ends. The CDR3 region has the DNA TGCGCCAGCAGCCTTGGACCAGGGAAATACAATGAGCAGTTCTTC. Its protein product is CASSLGPGKYNEQFF.

The genes are TRBV27 and TRBJ2-5, with D possibly called TRBD1 or TRBD2 (5 bases each). V lost 1 base and J lost 5, with 17 bases in between. Germline values: CDR1 MNHEY, CDR2 SMNVEV (reference sequence). This CDR3 is built from 16 residues. The CDR3 nucleotides read TGTGCCAGCAGTTTATTTCTGGGACCCCCTGGGGAGACCCAGTACTTC. This encodes CASSLFLGPPGETQYF.

The chain has TRBV7-9 and TRBJ2-1, with D possibly being TRBD1 (5 bases). V was clipped by 5 bases and J by 2 bases, with 13 bases between them. The germline V gene has CDR1 SEHNR and CDR2 FQNEAQ (reference sequence). This CDR3 has 15 residues. In DNA form, the CDR3 reads TGTGCCAGCAGCCGACAGTTTAGGGCCTACAATGAGCAGTTCTTC. Translated: CASSRQFRAYNEQFF.

The sample holds a few counts of this clonotype. This chain joins TRBV9 and TRBJ2-1, with D maybe TRBD2 (8 bases). The CDR3 extends over 16 amino acids. CDR1 SGDLS and CDR2 YYNGEE come from the germline V gene. The germline V and J ends were trimmed by 0 bases and 7 bases, with 17 bases remaining between them. In DNA, the CDR3 is TGTGCCAGCAGCGTAGGACAGGGACTAGGGATGAATGAGCAGTTCTTC. Its protein is CASSVGQGLGMNEQFF.

The chain employs TRBV29-1 and TRBJ1-3; D might be TRBD1 (5 bases). Germline lookup yields CDR1 SQVTM and CDR2 ANQGSEA. V dropped 0 bases and J dropped 3 bases, with 15 bases sitting between them. The CDR3 has 16 amino acids. Here the CDR3 reads CSVEERPGGFGNTIYF. The CDR3 region has the DNA TGCAGCGTTGAAGAGAGACCTGGGGGGTTTGGAAACACCATATATTTT.

The rearrangement links TRBV29-1 to TRBJ2-2, with D possibly being TRBD2 (6 bases). The germline V and J ends were trimmed by 4 bases and 7 bases, with 7 bases remaining between them. The germline V gene has CDR1 SQVTM and CDR2 ANQGSEA. The CDR3 contains 11 residues. This CDR3 reads CSVGRGGELFF. In DNA form, the CDR3 reads TGCAGCGTTGGGAGGGGCGGGGAGCTGTTTTTT.

This clonotype was counted at least ten times. This sequence joins TRBV4-1 and TRBJ2-7; D call uncertain. Germline V CDR1 and CDR2: MGHRA, YSYEKL. Trimming pared 10 bases from V and 3 bases from J, leaving 19 bases between. The CDR3 loop spans 14 amino acids. The CDR3 DNA is TGCGCCACCTCCCCTGGGCAGTTGTTCTACGAGCAGTACTTC. Its translation is CATSPGQLFYEQYF.